The rows below give T cell receptor beta chains drawn from one sample of a study of PD-1 blockade in classical Hodgkin lymphoma. Produced via immunoSEQ multiplex PCR; TCRdb's table is partial and in-frame only. Here the sample spans around 16,000 clones, 70% to 90% being singletons. The sample comprised CD4+ T cells from blood. All receptors derive from a human donor with classical Hodgkin lymphoma. Both conserved end residues are part of each CDR3. The order of the fields is V gene, D gene, J gene, clone size, CDR3 DNA, CDR3 protein. D genes are given only for firm matches. Clone size, where shown, is once, few, many, or a class for clones that have expanded.

V: TRBV14; D: NA; J: TRBJ1-2; size: NA; DNA: TGTGCCAGCAGCCAAAATTTCGGGACGTTGTATGGCTACACCTTC; CDR3: CASSQNFGTLYGYTF
V: TRBV28; D: NA; J: TRBJ2-7; size: NA; DNA: TGTGCCAGCAGTTCCCCGTATCTCTCCTACGAGCAGTACTTC; CDR3: CASSSPYLSYEQYF
V: TRBV11-2; D: NA; J: TRBJ2-7; size: few; DNA: TGTGCCAGCAGCCGCATGCGGACTGGCGATACCTACGAGCAGTACTTC; CDR3: CASSRMRTGDTYEQYF
V: TRBV30; D: NA; J: TRBJ2-7; size: NA; DNA: TGTGCCTGGAGTAAAGCCAGACCCTACGAGCAGTACTTC; CDR3: CAWSKARPYEQYF
V: TRBV28; D: NA; J: TRBJ2-5; size: once; DNA: TGTGCCAGCAGTAACCCGGGGCCAGAGACCCAGTACTTC; CDR3: CASSNPGPETQYF
V: TRBV6-1; D: NA; J: TRBJ2-3; size: NA; DNA: TGTGCCAGCAGTGAACATGGGGGCCGAGGAGATACGCAGTATTTT; CDR3: CASSEHGGRGDTQYF
V: TRBV6-5; D: NA; J: TRBJ2-5; size: NA; DNA: TGTGCCAGCAGCGCCCCGCTAGATCACCAAGAGACCCAGTACTTC; CDR3: CASSAPLDHQETQYF
V: TRBV7-2; D: NA; J: TRBJ1-2; size: NA; DNA: TGTGCCAGCAGCTCTCTCGTTCGGCAGGGTAACTATGGCTACACCTTC; CDR3: CASSSLVRQGNYGYTF
V: TRBV11-2; D: NA; J: TRBJ1-4; size: NA; DNA: TGTGCCAGCAGCCAGGAACTAGGGAATGAAAAACTGTTTTTT; CDR3: CASSQELGNEKLFF
V: TRBV19; D: NA; J: TRBJ2-1; size: once; DNA: TGTGCCAGCCGAAAAAACGGCGACAATGAGCAGTTCTTC; CDR3: CASRKNGDNEQFF
V: TRBV6-5; D: NA; J: TRBJ1-5; size: once; DNA: TGTGCCAGCAGTTACAGTGGTGCGGGAGTAGGGCCCCAGCATTTT; CDR3: CASSYSGAGVGPQHF
V: TRBV4-2; D: NA; J: TRBJ1-5; size: once; DNA: TGTGCCAGCAGCCAAGCGACGGAAAATCAGCCCCAGCATTTT; CDR3: CASSQATENQPQHF
V: TRBV10-1; D: TRBD1; J: TRBJ1-1; size: NA; DNA: TGCGCCAGCAGTGCGAGACAGGGTGGGACGAACACTGAAGCTTTCTTT; CDR3: CASSARQGGTNTEAFF
V: TRBV7-2; D: NA; J: TRBJ2-1; size: NA; DNA: TGTGCCAGCAGCCCGACTAGTCGGGAGCAGTTCTTC; CDR3: CASSPTSREQFF
V: TRBV11-1; D: TRBD1; J: TRBJ2-1; size: once; DNA: TGTGCCAGCAGCTTCGGACAGGGGCCTCTCCAGTTCTTC; CDR3: CASSFGQGPLQFF
V: TRBV6-1; D: NA; J: TRBJ1-3; size: NA; DNA: TGTGCCAGCAGTGAAGCCCAGGGCACTGGAAACACCATATATTTT; CDR3: CASSEAQGTGNTIYF
V: TRBV29-1; D: NA; J: TRBJ1-1; size: NA; DNA: TGCAGCGTTACCGGACAGTTCCTCAACACTGAAGCTTTCTTT; CDR3: CSVTGQFLNTEAFF
V: TRBV19; D: NA; J: TRBJ2-7; size: NA; DNA: TGTGCCAGTAGGGACCGCTACGAGCAGTACTTC; CDR3: CASRDRYEQYF
V: TRBV28; D: NA; J: TRBJ2-4; size: NA; DNA: TGTGCCAGCAGCCTACAGGGTAGAAAAAACATTCAGTACTTC; CDR3: CASSLQGRKNIQYF
V: TRBV28; D: NA; J: TRBJ2-5; size: NA; DNA: TGTGCCAGCAGAATAACAGGGTCGGGGACCCAGTACTTC; CDR3: CASRITGSGTQYF
V: TRBV5-5; D: TRBD1; J: TRBJ1-4; size: NA; DNA: TGTGCCAGCAGCTTGAAGAGAGCGGGACAGGGATTTCGGGAAAAACTGTTTTTT; CDR3: CASSLKRAGQGFREKLFF
V: TRBV7-9; D: NA; J: TRBJ2-1; size: NA; DNA: TGTGCCAGCAGCTCCTCTCGGGGGCTTTCCAATGAGCAGTTCTTC; CDR3: CASSSSRGLSNEQFF
V: TRBV7-2; D: TRBD2; J: TRBJ2-3; size: NA; DNA: TGTGCCAGCAGCCCGCGGGGTAGCGGGAGGGGGGATACGCAGTATTTT; CDR3: CASSPRGSGRGDTQYF
V: TRBV19; D: NA; J: TRBJ2-5; size: NA; DNA: TGTGCCAGTAGCAGGGGATCAGAGACCCAGTACTTC; CDR3: CASSRGSETQYF
V: TRBV7-2; D: NA; J: TRBJ2-5; size: few; DNA: TGTGCCAGCAGCTTAGGAAGGGGAGAGACCCAGTACTTC; CDR3: CASSLGRGETQYF
V: TRBV7-3; D: NA; J: TRBJ2-7; size: NA; DNA: TGTGCCAGCAGCTCCCCTAGCGAAGGACTCTACGAGCAGTACTTC; CDR3: CASSSPSEGLYEQYF
V: TRBV28; D: TRBD2; J: TRBJ2-4; size: NA; DNA: TGTGCCAGCAGTTTATTGACTAGCGGGAGGAACATTCAGTACTTC; CDR3: CASSLLTSGRNIQYF
V: TRBV28; D: NA; J: TRBJ2-5; size: NA; DNA: TGTGCCTCCGGGGCAGCCTCCCGAGAGACCCAGTACTTC; CDR3: CASGAASRETQYF
V: TRBV6-5; D: TRBD1; J: TRBJ1-1; size: NA; DNA: TGTGCCAGCAGTTTCACAGGGGGAGGAACTGAAGCTTTCTTT; CDR3: CASSFTGGGTEAFF
V: TRBV14; D: NA; J: TRBJ2-1; size: NA; DNA: TGTGCCAGCAGCCACCGCTCTGGTAGCCACTCCTACAATGAGCAGTTCTTC; CDR3: CASSHRSGSHSYNEQFF
V: TRBV7-2; D: NA; J: TRBJ2-1; size: NA; DNA: TGTGCCAGCAGTTCGGGGGCGTCTGAGCAGTTCTTC; CDR3: CASSSGASEQFF
V: TRBV2; D: NA; J: TRBJ2-2; size: NA; DNA: TGTGCCACCGGGAAGCGCGGCACCGGGGAGCTGTTTTTT; CDR3: CATGKRGTGELFF
V: TRBV18; D: NA; J: TRBJ1-2; size: NA; DNA: TGTGCCAGCTCACCTGATACATCAATTGGGAACTATGGCTACACCTTC; CDR3: CASSPDTSIGNYGYTF
V: TRBV27; D: TRBD1; J: TRBJ2-1; size: NA; DNA: TGTGCCAGCAGTTTATCGATCGGGACAGGAACACCCAAGCAGTTCTTC; CDR3: CASSLSIGTGTPKQFF
V: TRBV7-8; D: NA; J: TRBJ1-4; size: NA; DNA: TGTGCCAGCAGTACTCGACAGAATACTAATGAAAAACTGTTTTTT; CDR3: CASSTRQNTNEKLFF
V: TRBV7-2; D: NA; J: TRBJ2-7; size: once; DNA: TGTGCCAGCAGCTTGGGGTCCGGGGCAGGGCGTAGCTTC; CDR3: CASSLGSGAGRSF
V: TRBV5-6; D: NA; J: TRBJ1-2; size: NA; DNA: TGTGCCAGCAGCCCCAAACCTCCACGGTCCGGTGGCTACACCTTC; CDR3: CASSPKPPRSGGYTF
V: TRBV9; D: NA; J: TRBJ2-4; size: NA; DNA: TGTGCCAGCAGCGTAGACGGGGGAGGCAAAAACATTCAGTACTTC; CDR3: CASSVDGGGKNIQYF